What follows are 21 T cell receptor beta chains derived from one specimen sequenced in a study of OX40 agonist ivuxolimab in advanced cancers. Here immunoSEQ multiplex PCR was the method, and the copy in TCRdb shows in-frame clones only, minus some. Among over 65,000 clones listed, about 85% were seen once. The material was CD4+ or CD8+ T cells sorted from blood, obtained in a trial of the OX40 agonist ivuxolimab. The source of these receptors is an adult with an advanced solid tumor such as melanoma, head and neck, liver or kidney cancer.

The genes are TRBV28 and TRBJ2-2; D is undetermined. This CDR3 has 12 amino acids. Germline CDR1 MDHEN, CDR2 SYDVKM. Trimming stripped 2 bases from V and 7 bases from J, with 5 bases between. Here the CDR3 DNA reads TGTGCCAGCAGTTTACTAGGCGGGGAGCTGTTTTTT. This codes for CASSLLGGELFF.

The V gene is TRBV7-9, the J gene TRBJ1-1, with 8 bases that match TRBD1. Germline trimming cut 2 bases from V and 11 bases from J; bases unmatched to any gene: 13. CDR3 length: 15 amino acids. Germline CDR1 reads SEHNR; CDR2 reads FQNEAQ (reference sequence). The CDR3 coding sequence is TGTGCCAGCAGCTTATTGGGACAGGCGCCTTCAAGGGCTTTCTTT. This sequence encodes CASSLLGQAPSRAFF.

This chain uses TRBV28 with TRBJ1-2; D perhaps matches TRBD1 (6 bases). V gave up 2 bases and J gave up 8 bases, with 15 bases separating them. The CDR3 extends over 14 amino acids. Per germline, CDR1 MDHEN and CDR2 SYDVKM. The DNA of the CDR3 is TGTGCCAGCAGTTTAGGGTCTGGGGGGCGAGGCTACACCTTC. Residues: CASSLGSGGRGYTF.

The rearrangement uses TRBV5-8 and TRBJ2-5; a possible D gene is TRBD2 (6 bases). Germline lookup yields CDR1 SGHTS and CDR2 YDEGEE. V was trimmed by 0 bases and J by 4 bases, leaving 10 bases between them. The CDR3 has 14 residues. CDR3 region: CASSLGQGGETQYF. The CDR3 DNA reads TGTGCCAGCAGCTTGGGTCAGGGAGGAGAGACCCAGTACTTC.

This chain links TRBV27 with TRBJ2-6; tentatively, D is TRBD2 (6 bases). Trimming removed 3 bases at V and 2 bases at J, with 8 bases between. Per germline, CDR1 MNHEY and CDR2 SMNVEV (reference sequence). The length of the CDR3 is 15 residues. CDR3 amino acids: CASSFWGAGANVLTF. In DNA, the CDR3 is TGTGCCAGCAGTTTCTGGGGGGCTGGGGCCAACGTCCTGACTTTC. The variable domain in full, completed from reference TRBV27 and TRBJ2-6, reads EAQVTQNPRYLITVTGKKLTVTCSQNMNHEYMSWYRQDPGLGLRQIYYSMNVEVTDKGDVPEGYKVSRKEKRNFPLILESPSPNQTSLYFCASSFWGAGANVLTFGAGSRLTVL.

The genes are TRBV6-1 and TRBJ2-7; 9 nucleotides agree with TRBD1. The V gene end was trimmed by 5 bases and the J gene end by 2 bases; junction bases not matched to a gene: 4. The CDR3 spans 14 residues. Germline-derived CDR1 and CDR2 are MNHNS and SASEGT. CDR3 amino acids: CASSSTGGAYEQYF. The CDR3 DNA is TGTGCCAGCAGTTCGACAGGGGGAGCCTACGAGCAGTACTTC.

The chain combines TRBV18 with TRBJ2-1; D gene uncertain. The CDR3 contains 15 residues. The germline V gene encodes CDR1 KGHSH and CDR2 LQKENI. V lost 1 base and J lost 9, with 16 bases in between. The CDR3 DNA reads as TGTGCCAGCTCACCACAGGGTACCCGCACGATTGAGCAGTTCTTC. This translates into CASSPQGTRTIEQFF.

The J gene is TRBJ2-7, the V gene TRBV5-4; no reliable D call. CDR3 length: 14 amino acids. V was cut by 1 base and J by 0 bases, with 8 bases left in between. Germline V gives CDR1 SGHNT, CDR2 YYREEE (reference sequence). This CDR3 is CASSLRSVSYEQYF. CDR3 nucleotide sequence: TGTGCCAGCAGCTTGAGGTCGGTCTCCTACGAGCAGTACTTC.

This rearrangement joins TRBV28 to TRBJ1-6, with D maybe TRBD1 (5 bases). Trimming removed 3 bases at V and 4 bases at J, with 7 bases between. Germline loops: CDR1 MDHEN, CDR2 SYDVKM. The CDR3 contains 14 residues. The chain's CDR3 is CASSLGTYNSPLHF. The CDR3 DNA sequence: TGTGCCAGCAGTTTGGGGACTTATAATTCACCCCTCCACTTT.

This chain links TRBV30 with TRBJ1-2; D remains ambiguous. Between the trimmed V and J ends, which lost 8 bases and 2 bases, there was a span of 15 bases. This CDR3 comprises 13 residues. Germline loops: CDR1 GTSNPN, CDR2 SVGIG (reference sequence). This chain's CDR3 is CADNSGGNYGYTF. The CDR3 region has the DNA TGTGCCGACAACAGTGGAGGGAACTATGGCTACACCTTC.

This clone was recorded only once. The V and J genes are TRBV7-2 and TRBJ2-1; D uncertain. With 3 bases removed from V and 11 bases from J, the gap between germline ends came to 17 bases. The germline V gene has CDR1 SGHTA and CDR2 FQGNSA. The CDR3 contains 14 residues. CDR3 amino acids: CASSFPRVGAKQFF. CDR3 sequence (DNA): TGTGCCAGCAGCTTCCCCCGTGTAGGCGCAAAGCAGTTCTTC.

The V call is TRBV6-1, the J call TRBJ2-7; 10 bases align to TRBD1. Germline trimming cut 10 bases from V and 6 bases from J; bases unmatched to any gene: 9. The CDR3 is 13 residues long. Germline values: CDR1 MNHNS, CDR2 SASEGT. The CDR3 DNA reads TGTGCCATCCTCCTACGACAGGGGGCCGAGCAGTACTTC. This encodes CAILLRQGAEQYF.

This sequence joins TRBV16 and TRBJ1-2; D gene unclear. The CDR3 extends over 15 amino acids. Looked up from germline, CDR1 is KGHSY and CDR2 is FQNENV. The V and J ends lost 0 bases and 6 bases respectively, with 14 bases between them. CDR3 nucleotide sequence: TGTGCCAGCAGCCAATCAAGTATCTCGGGCGATGGCTACACCTTC. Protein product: CASSQSSISGDGYTF.

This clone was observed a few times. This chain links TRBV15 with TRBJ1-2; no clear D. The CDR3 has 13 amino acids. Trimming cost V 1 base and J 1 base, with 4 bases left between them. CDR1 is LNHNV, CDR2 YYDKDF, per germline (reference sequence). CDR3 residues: CATSRALNYGYTF. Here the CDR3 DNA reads TGTGCCACCAGCAGAGCACTTAACTATGGCTACACCTTC.

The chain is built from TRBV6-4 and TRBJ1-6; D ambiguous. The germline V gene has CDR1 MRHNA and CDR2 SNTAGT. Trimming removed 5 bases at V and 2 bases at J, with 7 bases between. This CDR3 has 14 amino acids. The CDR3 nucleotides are TGTGCCAGCAGTATCGGACCCTATAATTCACCCCTCCACTTT. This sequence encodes CASSIGPYNSPLHF.

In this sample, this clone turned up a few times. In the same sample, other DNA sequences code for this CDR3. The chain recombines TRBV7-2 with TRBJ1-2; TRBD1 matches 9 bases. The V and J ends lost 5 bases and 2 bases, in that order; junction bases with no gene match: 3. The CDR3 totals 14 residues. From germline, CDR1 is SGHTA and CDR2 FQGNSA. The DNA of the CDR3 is TGTGCCAGCAGCCAAGGGACAGGGAACTATGGCTACACCTTC. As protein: CASSQGTGNYGYTF.

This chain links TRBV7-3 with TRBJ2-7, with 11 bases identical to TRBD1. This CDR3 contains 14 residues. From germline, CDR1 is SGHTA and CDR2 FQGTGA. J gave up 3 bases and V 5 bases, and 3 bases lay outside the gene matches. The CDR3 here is CASSRGTGGYEQYF. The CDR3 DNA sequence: TGTGCCAGCAGCCGCGGGACAGGGGGCTACGAGCAGTACTTC.

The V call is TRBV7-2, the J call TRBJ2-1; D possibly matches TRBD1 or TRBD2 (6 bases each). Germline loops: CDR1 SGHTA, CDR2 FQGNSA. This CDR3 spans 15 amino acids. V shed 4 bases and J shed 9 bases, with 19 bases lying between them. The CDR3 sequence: CASSSGNTGTFEQFF. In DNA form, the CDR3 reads TGTGCCAGCAGCTCTGGGAATACAGGGACTTTTGAGCAGTTCTTC.

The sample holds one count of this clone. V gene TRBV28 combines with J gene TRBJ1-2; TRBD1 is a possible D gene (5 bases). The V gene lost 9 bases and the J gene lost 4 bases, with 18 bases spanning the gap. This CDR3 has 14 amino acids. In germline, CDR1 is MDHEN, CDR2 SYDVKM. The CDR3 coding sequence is TGTGCCAGTCAATTCGGGACCCACTCCTATGGCTACACCTTC. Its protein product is CASQFGTHSYGYTF.

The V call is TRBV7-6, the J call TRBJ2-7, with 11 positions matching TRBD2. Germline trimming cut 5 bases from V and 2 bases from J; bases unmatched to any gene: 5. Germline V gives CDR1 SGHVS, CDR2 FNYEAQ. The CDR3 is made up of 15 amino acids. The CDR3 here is CASSPGTSGAYEQYF. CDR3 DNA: TGTGCCAGCAGCCCCGGGACTAGCGGAGCCTACGAGCAGTACTTC.

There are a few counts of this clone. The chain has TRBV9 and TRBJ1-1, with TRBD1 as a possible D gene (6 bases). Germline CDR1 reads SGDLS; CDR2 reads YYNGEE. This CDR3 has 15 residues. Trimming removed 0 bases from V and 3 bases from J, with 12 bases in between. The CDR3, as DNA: TGTGCCAGCAGCGTAGAGGCAGGGGAAGACACTGAAGCTTTCTTT. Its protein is CASSVEAGEDTEAFF.